Shown below are 31 T cell receptor beta chains from a single sample sequenced in a study of blood T cell repertoires in COVID-19. Here immunoSEQ multiplex PCR was the method, and the copy in TCRdb shows in-frame clones only, minus some. Of under 200,000 clones in the sample, around 74% were seen once. The sequencing sample was made of peripheral blood. The receptor source for this set is a woman at least 80 years old with acute or convalescent COVID-19.

The chain combines TRBV27 with TRBJ1-1; D unresolved. Trimming pared 6 bases from V and 4 bases from J, leaving 15 bases between. The germline gives CDR1 MNHEY, CDR2 SMNVEV (reference sequence). The CDR3 runs to 14 residues. DNA of the CDR3: TGTGCCAGCAGACACGGGTTACACGGCACTGAAGCTTTCTTT. Its translation is CASRHGLHGTEAFF.

There are a few counts of this clone. The chain recombines TRBV2 with TRBJ1-5; D unresolved. CDR1 is SNHLY, CDR2 FYNNEI, per germline. This CDR3 comprises 14 residues. V was clipped by 7 bases and J by 6 bases, with 16 bases between them. CDR3 residues: CASTEGSQVQPQHF. The CDR3 DNA reads as TGTGCCAGCACCGAAGGCTCTCAGGTTCAGCCCCAGCATTTT.

The chain employs TRBV2 and TRBJ2-7; 10 bases match TRBD1. The CDR3 length is 14 residues. Germline V CDR1 and CDR2: SNHLY, FYNNEI. V lost 4 bases to trimming and J lost 0 bases; unmatched junction nucleotides: 0. The CDR3 loop reads CASSGTGGSYEQYF. The CDR3 DNA reads TGTGCCAGCAGTGGGACAGGGGGCTCCTACGAGCAGTACTTC. Together with reference TRBV2 and TRBJ2-7, the CDR3 gives the full variable domain: EPEVTQTPSHQVTQMGQEVILRCVPISNHLYFYWYRQILGQKVEFLVSFYNNEISEKSEIFDDQFSVERPDGSNFTLKIRSTKLEDSAMYFCASSGTGGSYEQYFGPGTRLTVT.

This chain uses TRBV10-3 with TRBJ2-2; 9 nucleotides agree with TRBD2. The CDR3 contains 14 residues. Germline CDR1 ENHRY, CDR2 SYGVKD. V lost 6 bases, J lost 7 bases, and 6 bases stayed unmatched. For the CDR3, the DNA is TGTGCCATCAGCGTTAGCGGGGGAGACGGGGAGCTGTTTTTT. It encodes CAISVSGGDGELFF.

The chain uses TRBV19 and TRBJ2-3; 8 bases match TRBD2. Germline V gives CDR1 LNHDA, CDR2 SQIVND (reference sequence). V dropped 3 bases and J dropped 5; count of bases not matched to a gene: 10. This CDR3 has 16 amino acids. The CDR3 here is CASSIVVAGPLDTQYF. The CDR3 bases are TGTGCCAGTAGTATTGTGGTAGCGGGGCCACTAGATACGCAGTATTTT.

In this sample, this clone turned up a few times. The chain has TRBV6-5 and TRBJ2-1; 7 nucleotides line up with TRBD1. The CDR3 spans 15 residues. Germline assignment: CDR1 MNHEY and CDR2 SVGAGI. The V and J ends lost 4 bases and 0 bases, in that order; junction bases with no gene match: 3. CDR3 sequence: CASSSTGSSYNEQFF. The CDR3 DNA reads TGTGCCAGCAGTTCGACAGGGAGCTCCTACAATGAGCAGTTCTTC.

The genes are TRBV6-5 and TRBJ2-2; 13 bases are a match to TRBD2. J lost 7 bases, V lost 7 bases, and 6 bases had no gene match. The CDR3 is made up of 15 amino acids. Germline V gene lookup returns CDR1 MNHEY and CDR2 SVGAGI. DNA of the CDR3: TGTGCCAGCATGCGACTAGCGGGAGGTCTCGGGGAGCTGTTTTTT. Translated: CASMRLAGGLGELFF.

This sequence joins TRBV18 and TRBJ2-1; 7 bases match TRBD1. In germline, CDR1 is KGHSH, CDR2 LQKENI. Trimming removed 4 bases from V and 5 bases from J; junction bases left unmatched: 2. The CDR3 extends over 13 amino acids. Here the CDR3 reads CASSRDRDNEQFF. The CDR3 bases are TGTGCCAGCTCACGGGACAGAGACAATGAGCAGTTCTTC.

The V call is TRBV11-3, the J call TRBJ2-3; TRBD1 agrees at 9 bases. This CDR3 comprises 15 residues. The V gene end was trimmed by 8 bases and the J gene end by 6 bases; junction bases not matched to a gene: 12. Per germline, CDR1 SGHNT and CDR2 YENEEA. The CDR3 spells CASARGAGTGDTQYF. The DNA for the CDR3 is TGTGCCAGCGCCAGGGGAGCGGGGACAGGGGATACGCAGTATTTT. Combining the CDR3 with reference TRBV11-3 and TRBJ2-3 gives the whole variable domain EAGVVQSPRYKIIEKKQPVAFWCNPISGHNTLYWYLQNLGQGPELLIRYENEEAVDDSQLPKDRFSAERLKGVDSTLKIQPAELGDSAVYLCASARGAGTGDTQYFGPGTRLTVL.

The V gene is TRBV6-1, the J gene TRBJ2-3, with TRBD2 matching 12 bases. Germline V lookup: CDR1 MNHNS, CDR2 SASEGT. The J segment lost 2 bases and the V segment lost 4 bases, leaving 13 bases of the junction unmatched. The CDR3 is 19 residues long. The CDR3 sequence: CASSVGMLAGGVATDTQYF. The CDR3 DNA is TGTGCCAGCAGTGTAGGTATGCTAGCGGGAGGGGTGGCCACAGATACGCAGTATTTT.

The chain joins TRBV11-2 to TRBJ2-6; tentative D call: TRBD1 (6 bases). V shed 3 bases and J shed 2 bases, with 14 bases lying between them. The CDR3 extends over 17 amino acids. Germline loops: CDR1 SGHAT, CDR2 FQNNGV. CDR3 nucleotide sequence: TGTGCCAGCAGCTTGCCCACAGGGCTGGCTGGGGCCAACGTCCTGACTTTC. Translation gives CASSLPTGLAGANVLTF.

This clone was counted a few times. The V call is TRBV30, the J call TRBJ2-2; TRBD1 agrees at 10 bases. Losses at the gene ends were 2 bases for V and 4 bases for J; bases not matched to a gene: 7. The CDR3 length is 16 residues. CDR1 is GTSNPN, CDR2 SVGIG, per germline (reference sequence). CDR3 DNA: TGTGCCTGGAGTCCCGCTCGGACAGGGGGCACCGGGGAGCTGTTTTTT. This codes for CAWSPARTGGTGELFF. Looking up the rest from reference TRBV30 and TRBJ2-2 gives the full variable domain: SQTIHQWPATLVQPVGSPLSLECTVEGTSNPNLYWYRQAAGRGLQLLFYSVGIGQISSEVPQNLSASRPQDRQFILSSKKLLLSDSGFYLCAWSPARTGGTGELFFGEGSRLTVL.

The chain combines TRBV30 with TRBJ2-1; TRBD2 matches 10 bases. Germline values: CDR1 GTSNPN, CDR2 SVGIG (reference sequence). CDR3 size: 14 residues. Losses at the gene ends were 4 bases for V and 6 bases for J; bases not matched to a gene: 6. CDR3 nucleotides: TGTGCCTGGACCGCCGGGACTAGCGTCAATGAGCAGTTCTTC. Protein sequence: CAWTAGTSVNEQFF.

V usage is TRBV7-2 and J usage is TRBJ1-4, with TRBD1 matching 7 bases. CDR3 length equals 14 residues. With V trimmed by 4 bases and J by 8 bases, 7 bases remained unmatched. Germline CDR1 and CDR2: SGHTA and FQGNSA. The CDR3: CASSSSGTEEKLFF. In DNA form, the CDR3 reads TGTGCCAGCAGCTCATCCGGGACAGAGGAAAAACTGTTTTTT.

This chain connects TRBV5-1 to TRBJ2-3; possibly TRBD1 for D (5 bases). There are 13 residues in the CDR3. Trimming removed 1 base at V and 4 bases at J, with 7 bases between. CDR1 SGHRS and CDR2 YFSETQ come from the germline V gene. The CDR3 here is CASSLQGSDTQYF. The DNA of the CDR3 is TGCGCCAGCAGCTTGCAGGGTTCAGATACGCAGTATTTT.

This clone was recorded a few times. Other DNA sequences from this sample encode an identical CDR3 as well. This chain connects TRBV18 to TRBJ2-2; 10 nucleotides align to TRBD1. CDR1 is KGHSH, CDR2 LQKENI, per germline. V lost 4 bases to trimming and J lost 1 base; unmatched junction nucleotides: 0. This CDR3 spans 15 amino acids. CDR3 sequence: CASSRDRGNTGELFF. The DNA of the CDR3 is TGTGCCAGCTCACGGGACAGGGGGAACACCGGGGAGCTGTTTTTT.

The chain has TRBV11-2 and TRBJ2-1; possibly TRBD2 for D (6 bases). CDR3 length: 13 amino acids. V shed 6 bases and J shed 6 bases, with 12 bases lying between them. Germline V gene sequence: CDR1 SGHAT, CDR2 FQNNGV. The CDR3 region is CASSFGGINEQFF. The CDR3 coding sequence is TGTGCCAGCAGTTTCGGAGGGATCAATGAGCAGTTCTTC.

The rearrangement joins TRBV7-9 to TRBJ2-5; D call uncertain. The CDR3 spans 12 residues. From germline, CDR1 is SEHNR and CDR2 FQNEAQ (reference sequence). V shed 3 bases and J shed 4 bases, with 6 bases lying between them. DNA for the CDR3: TGTGCCAGCAGCTTTACATTAGAGACCCAGTACTTC. Its protein product is CASSFTLETQYF.

In DNA, the CDR3 is TGTGCCAGCAGCTTAGCGGTCGGGCAAGAGACCCAGTACTTC. It yields the protein CASSLAVGQETQYF. The rearrangement joins TRBV7-9 to TRBJ2-5; D gene uncertain. The V end lost 0 bases, the J end lost 2 bases, and 7 bases lay between the germline ends. This CDR3 comprises 14 residues. Germline assignment: CDR1 SEHNR and CDR2 FQNEAQ (reference sequence).

The chain carries TRBV18 and TRBJ1-1, with 10 bases matching TRBD1. The CDR3 covers 16 residues. Per the germline V gene, CDR1 is KGHSH and CDR2 is LQKENI. The ends lost 6 bases at V and 6 bases at J; junction bases unmatched: 13. The CDR3 sequence is CASSMTLTGGAPEAFF. CDR3 nucleotide sequence: TGTGCCAGCTCTATGACGTTGACAGGGGGCGCTCCTGAAGCTTTCTTT. The full variable domain, in which reference TRBV18 and TRBJ1-1 provide the parts outside the CDR3, is NAGVMQNPRHLVRRRGQEARLRCSPMKGHSHVYWYRQLPEEGLKFMVYLQKENIIDESGMPKERFSAEFPKEGPSILRIQQVVRGDSAAYFCASSMTLTGGAPEAFFGQGTRLTVV.

In its sample, this clone was seen a few times. J is TRBJ1-3 and V is TRBV3-1 (or the pseudogene TRBV3-2), with D uncertain. The CDR3 extends over 13 amino acids. The germline V gene encodes CDR1 LGHDT and CDR2 YNNKEL (reference sequence). V lost 2 bases to trimming and J lost 3 bases, with 5 bases between them. CDR3 protein: CASSQPGGNTIYF. CDR3 DNA: TGTGCCAGCAGCCAACCCGGTGGAAACACCATATATTTT.

This rearrangement joins TRBV4-1 to TRBJ1-2; 7 nucleotides line up with TRBD1. This CDR3 spans 15 amino acids. Trimming removed 4 bases from V and 6 bases from J; junction bases left unmatched: 11. The V gene's germline CDR1 is MGHRA and CDR2 YSYEKL. As DNA, the CDR3 is TGCGCCAGCAGCCCCGGGGGCAGGGGGAAGAATGGCTACACCTTC. This encodes CASSPGGRGKNGYTF.

V usage is TRBV5-4 and J usage is TRBJ1-4; D is possibly TRBD1 (6 bases). Germline values: CDR1 SGHNT, CDR2 YYREEE (reference sequence). This CDR3 is built from 14 residues. V was pared by 3 bases and J by 5 bases, with 11 bases between. The CDR3 sequence: CASSSTGMNEKLFF. The CDR3 bases are TGTGCCAGCAGCTCTACAGGGATGAATGAAAAACTGTTTTTT.

This clone was detected a few times. V gene TRBV6-2 or TRBV6-3 combines with J gene TRBJ2-7, with D tentatively TRBD1 (5 bases). The CDR3 runs to 14 residues. Between the trimmed V and J ends, which lost 5 bases and 4 bases, there was a span of 15 bases. Germline CDR1 reads MNHEY; CDR2 reads SVGEGT. CDR3 DNA sequence: TGTGCCAGCAGTCAGACTCAAAAGGGGTACGAGCAGTACTTC. Its protein product is CASSQTQKGYEQYF.

The chain joins TRBV20-1 to TRBJ2-5; 10 bases are shared with TRBD1. Germline V lookup: CDR1 DFQATT, CDR2 SNEGSKA (reference sequence). V dropped 3 bases and J dropped 5; count of bases not matched to a gene: 9. The CDR3 has 15 amino acids. CDR3 sequence reads: CSASDPGQGRETQYF. CDR3 in DNA: TGCAGTGCTAGTGACCCGGGACAGGGGAGGGAGACCCAGTACTTC.

V and J are TRBV18 and TRBJ1-1; D is uncertain. Germline loops: CDR1 KGHSH, CDR2 LQKENI. V lost 0 bases and J lost 6, with 14 bases in between. The CDR3 contains 15 residues. This CDR3 reads CASSPPAGFGAEAFF. The CDR3 DNA reads as TGTGCCAGCTCACCACCGGCGGGTTTTGGAGCTGAAGCTTTCTTT.

This chain uses TRBV19 with TRBJ1-5, with D unclear. The V end was cut by 3 bases, the J end by 0 bases, with 6 bases between. The CDR3 totals 14 residues. Germline loops: CDR1 LNHDA, CDR2 SQIVND (reference sequence). The CDR3 sequence: CASSIGVSNQPQHF. The DNA of the CDR3 is TGTGCCAGTAGTATCGGGGTTAGCAATCAGCCCCAGCATTTT.

The DNA of the CDR3 is TGTGCCAGCAACCGGGGGGGCAGGGGACACGAGCAGTACTTC. Its protein is CASNRGGRGHEQYF. The chain has TRBV11-2 and TRBJ2-7, with TRBD2 identical over 8 bases. CDR3 length: 14 amino acids. After removal of 7 bases from V and 5 bases from J, the junction contained 10 bases not matched to a gene. Per germline, CDR1 SGHAT and CDR2 FQNNGV.

The chain employs TRBV5-1 and TRBJ2-2; TRBD1 is a possible D gene (6 bases). CDR3 length: 14 residues. V lost 4 bases and J lost 3, with 10 bases in between. Germline CDR1 is SGHRS and CDR2 is YFSETQ. CDR3 region: CASSVRTDTGELFF. For the CDR3, the DNA is TGCGCCAGCAGCGTACGGACAGACACCGGGGAGCTGTTTTTT.

This chain joins TRBV6-5 and TRBJ1-2, with TRBD1 matching over 7 bases. V dropped 0 bases and J dropped 7; count of bases not matched to a gene: 5. The CDR3 extends over 14 amino acids. CDR1 is MNHEY, CDR2 SVGAGI, per germline. The CDR3 DNA sequence: TGTGCCAGCAGTTACTCCTACAGGGGAGGTGGCTACACCTTC. Its protein is CASSYSYRGGGYTF.

The chain has TRBV9 and TRBJ2-1; 11 bases are shared with TRBD2. Germline loops: CDR1 SGDLS, CDR2 YYNGEE. The ends lost 1 base at V and 6 bases at J; junction bases unmatched: 3. There are 15 residues in the CDR3. The CDR3: CASSVTSGSGNEQFF. The CDR3 DNA is TGTGCCAGCAGCGTAACTAGCGGGAGTGGCAATGAGCAGTTCTTC.